This TCR beta chain comes out of a study of Tregs in tolerant kidney transplant recipients. The study, taken as a whole, reports: The small number of patients limits these findings pending further validation. This study did not directly address biological reproducibility.

The nonmyeloablative bone marrow transplants came from related graft donors, with transient mixed chimerism. Thawed PBMCs were FACS-sorted into unstimulated CD4+CD25+CD127- regulatory T cells, CD4+CD25- non-regulatory cells, CD4 and CD8 cells. About this clone itself: Its antigen is undetermined.

Sequencing used immunoSEQ multiplex PCR; TCRdb keeps in-frame clones, though not all of them. The sample comprises about 100,000 clones, 80% to 95% of which are singletons, and approximately 1.5% rests with the top ten. Germline V gene sequence: CDR1 SGDLS, CDR2 YYNGEE. V gave up 3 bases and J gave up 9 bases, with 19 bases separating them. This CDR3 has 16 amino acids. Sequencing was performed on CD4+ T cells from blood (PBMCs), taken 12 months after the transplant. The rearrangement uses TRBV9 and TRBJ1-6, with unresolved D. This clonotype was obtained from a human patient who received a combined kidney and bone marrow transplant. Part of the T cell pool may stem from the graft donor. CDR3 protein: CASSADERYYGSPLHF. CDR3 in DNA: TGTGCCAGCAGCGCTGATGAGAGGTATTACGGTTCACCCCTCCACTTT.